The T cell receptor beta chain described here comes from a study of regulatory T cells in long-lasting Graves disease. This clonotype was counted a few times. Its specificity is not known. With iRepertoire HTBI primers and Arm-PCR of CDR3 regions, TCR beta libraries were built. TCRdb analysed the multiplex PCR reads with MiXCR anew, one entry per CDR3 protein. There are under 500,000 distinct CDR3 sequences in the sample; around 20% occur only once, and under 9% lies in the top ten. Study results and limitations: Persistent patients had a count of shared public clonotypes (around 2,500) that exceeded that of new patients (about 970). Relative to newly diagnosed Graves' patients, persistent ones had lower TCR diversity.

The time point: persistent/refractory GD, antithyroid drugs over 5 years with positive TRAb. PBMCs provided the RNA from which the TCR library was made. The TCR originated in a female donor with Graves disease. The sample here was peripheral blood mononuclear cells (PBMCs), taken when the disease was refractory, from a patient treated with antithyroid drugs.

CDR3 region: CASSLGSANTEAFF. CDR3 in DNA: TGTGCCAGCAGCTTAGGCTCAGCGAACACTGAAGCTTTCTTT. V is TRBV7-9 and J is TRBJ1-1, with D hard to call. With 1 base removed from V and 1 base from J, the gap between germline ends came to 7 bases. The CDR3 sequence is 14 residues long. Germline CDR1 is SEHNR and CDR2 is FQNEAQ (reference sequence).